A single sample gave rise to the 21 T cell receptor beta chains below, sequenced in a study of T cells in localized non-small cell lung cancer. Data came from immunoSEQ multiplex PCR; TCRdb stores just in-frame clones and leaves some out. The sample has 2,500 to 3,000 clones, about a quarter seen once. The specimen comprised normal lung tissue next to the tumor, sampled before any cancer treatment. The receptors were gathered from a man aged 35 to 70 with stage II lung adenocarcinoma.

The rearrangement links TRBV29-1 to TRBJ2-5, with D possibly being TRBD1 (5 bases). CDR1 is SQVTM, CDR2 ANQGSEA, per germline. Deletions cut 7 bases from V and 5 bases from J, with 23 bases between. The CDR3 length is 15 residues. Written as DNA, the CDR3 is TGCAGCGGAGACCTGCAGGGTGGAATAGGGGAGACCCAGTACTTC. As protein: CSGDLQGGIGETQYF.

This clone was counted between two and nine times. The chain uses TRBV28 and TRBJ1-2; D not resolved. The ends were cut back, 3 bases at V and 4 bases at J, with 12 bases in the middle. Per germline, CDR1 MDHEN and CDR2 SYDVKM. This CDR3 has 14 residues. In DNA, the CDR3 is TGTGCCAGCAGTTTGACCACGGCGGGCTATGGCTACACCTTC. The encoded protein is CASSLTTAGYGYTF.

The rearrangement uses TRBV19 and TRBJ2-5; 10 positions agree with TRBD2. The CDR3 covers 16 residues. V was clipped by 4 bases and J by 5 bases; unmatched bases: 10. The V gene's germline CDR1 is LNHDA and CDR2 SQIVND (reference sequence). Written as DNA, the CDR3 is TGTGCCAGTAGTAGTAGCGGGGGGAGGCCGTCGGAGACCCAGTACTTC. Its protein product is CASSSSGGRPSETQYF.

The chain joins TRBV9 to TRBJ1-2; the match to TRBD1 covers 10 bases. The V gene's germline CDR1 is SGDLS and CDR2 YYNGEE. The CDR3 extends over 16 amino acids. Losses at the gene ends were 0 bases for V and 4 bases for J; bases not matched to a gene: 6. DNA for the CDR3: TGTGCCAGCAGCGTAGATGACAGGGGGCTCCTCTATGGCTACACCTTC. Its translation: CASSVDDRGLLYGYTF.

Note on this clone: Its ends do not fully match the called genes, so a read error is possible. The rearrangement uses TRBV29-1 and TRBJ2-3; no clear D gene. The germline gives CDR1 SQVTM, CDR2 ANQGSEA. The CDR3 extends over 12 amino acids. DNA for the CDR3: TGCAGCTTTGAACAGCCCACAGATACGCAGTATTTT. It codes for CSFEQPTDTQYF.

This chain uses TRBV19 with TRBJ2-2; no clear D. The V end lost 3 bases, the J end lost 0 bases, and 14 bases lay between the germline ends. The CDR3 has 17 residues. The germline V gene has CDR1 LNHDA and CDR2 SQIVND (reference sequence). The CDR3 nucleotides are TGTGCCAGTAGTATGCTTCTTATCTCAACGAACACCGGGGAGCTGTTTTTT. It specifies CASSMLLISTNTGELFF.

With respect to this clone: At one end, the junction sequence differs from germline, possibly due to a read error. The chain has TRBV6-8 and TRBJ1-5; 7 bases align to TRBD1. From germline, CDR1 is MNHGY and CDR2 SAAAGT. The CDR3 runs 14 residues. CDR3 residues: CAISTGDSNQPQHF. The CDR3 nucleotides read TGTGCCATCAGTACAGGGGATAGCAATCAGCCCCAGCATTTT.

This clone was observed a handful of times. The CDR3 loop reads CASSTLQAYTEAFF. DNA for the CDR3: TGTGCCAGCAGCACACTACAGGCGTACACTGAAGCTTTCTTT. The V and J genes are TRBV11-3 and TRBJ1-1; maybe TRBD1 (5 bases). The germline V gene encodes CDR1 SGHNT and CDR2 YENEEA. The CDR3 spans 14 residues. Deletions cut 5 bases from V and 3 bases from J, with 13 bases between.

In its sample, this clone was seen many times. This sequence joins TRBV7-7 and TRBJ2-7, with D perhaps assigned TRBD1 or TRBD2 (6 bases each). Between the trimmed V and J ends, which lost 5 bases and 2 bases, there was a span of 13 bases. Germline V lookup: CDR1 SSHAT, CDR2 FNYEAQ (reference sequence). The CDR3 is 14 residues long. In DNA form, the CDR3 reads TGTGCCAGCAGCCCGGGGGCGCCGCCCTACGAGCAGTACTTC. The encoded protein is CASSPGAPPYEQYF.

This chain joins TRBV15 and TRBJ2-7; D call uncertain. Germline CDR1 and CDR2: LNHNV and YYDKDF (reference sequence). The CDR3 spans 15 residues. V was pared by 0 bases and J by 2 bases, with 11 bases between. In DNA form, the CDR3 reads TGTGCCACCAGCAGAGAGGGTTCCAGGACCTACGAGCAGTACTTC. Translated: CATSREGSRTYEQYF.

This clone appeared a few times. The CDR3 spells CASSYSQGSGELFF. The DNA of the CDR3 is TGTGCCAGCAGTTATAGCCAGGGGTCCGGGGAGCTGTTTTTT. The chain carries TRBV6-8 and TRBJ2-2; tentative D call: TRBD1 (6 bases). The CDR3 has 14 residues. Germline CDR1 and CDR2: MNHGY and SAAAGT. Deletions cut 3 bases from V and 6 bases from J, with 11 bases between.

The chain recombines TRBV25-1 with TRBJ1-1; D unclear. The germline gives CDR1 MGHDK, CDR2 SYGVNS. Trimming removed 2 bases from V and 5 bases from J, with 12 bases in between. This CDR3 contains 14 residues. The CDR3 region has the DNA TGTGCCAGCAGTGAACTAGCGAGAGGGACTGAAGCTTTCTTT. Amino acid sequence: CASSELARGTEAFF.

This clone was observed a handful of times. The V gene is TRBV6-8, the J gene TRBJ2-7, with D possibly called TRBD1 or TRBD2 (5 bases each). This CDR3 is 12 amino acids long. Trimming cost V 10 bases and J 10 bases, with 20 bases left between them. Germline values: CDR1 MNHGY, CDR2 SAAAGT. The CDR3 sequence is CATGTGPQYQYV. The DNA for the CDR3 is TGTGCCACCGGTACGGGACCTCAATACCAGTACGTC.

The chain couples TRBV29-1 to TRBJ1-1, with a possible D match to TRBD1 (5 bases). Looked up from germline, CDR1 is SQVTM and CDR2 is ANQGSEA. This CDR3 is built from 13 residues. The V end was cut by 7 bases, the J end by 2 bases, with 14 bases between. CDR3 DNA sequence: TGCAGCGCCTCGCTCGGGGGAAACACTGAAGCTTTCTTT. Protein sequence: CSASLGGNTEAFF. Full variable domain (missing parts from reference TRBV29-1 and TRBJ1-1): SAVISQKPSRDICQRGTSLTIQCQVDSQVTMMFWYRQQPGQSLTLIATANQGSEATYESGFVIDKFPISRPNLTFSTLTVSNMSPEDSSIYLCSASLGGNTEAFFGQGTRLTVV.

J is TRBJ1-2 and V is TRBV15, with D unclear. Per the germline V gene, CDR1 is LNHNV and CDR2 is YYDKDF (reference sequence). This CDR3 comprises 14 residues. V was cut by 5 bases and J by 4 bases, with 14 bases left in between. The CDR3 region is CATSGGGNGYGYTF. As DNA, the CDR3 is TGTGCCACCAGCGGCGGAGGGAATGGCTATGGCTACACCTTC.

The chain has TRBV30 and TRBJ2-1, with 14 bases that match TRBD2. J gave up 8 bases and V 5 bases, and 5 bases lay outside the gene matches. In germline, CDR1 is GTSNPN, CDR2 SVGIG (reference sequence). The CDR3 has 14 residues. The CDR3 bases are TGTGCCTGGGCAGGGACTAGCGGGGGCGATGAGCAGTTCTTC. It is translated as CAWAGTSGGDEQFF.

The table lists this clone with a few counts. This sequence joins TRBV14 and TRBJ1-3; D ambiguous. V was shortened by 1 base and J by 5 bases, with 3 bases between the two germline ends. The V gene's germline CDR1 is SGHDN and CDR2 FVKESK. There are 12 residues in the CDR3. The CDR3 DNA reads as TGTGCCAGCAGCCAAGGGAGAAACACCATATATTTT. It is translated as CASSQGRNTIYF.

This chain links TRBV11-3 with TRBJ1-3, with D possibly matching TRBD1 (5 bases). The CDR3 has 17 residues. The germline V gene encodes CDR1 SGHNT and CDR2 YENEEA. V was cut by 7 bases and J by 0 bases, with 19 bases left in between. This CDR3 reads CASMWVGTGRSGNTIYF. The CDR3 DNA reads TGTGCCAGCATGTGGGTAGGAACGGGACGCTCTGGAAACACCATATATTTT.

This clone was detected once. The chain employs TRBV19 and TRBJ1-2; D gene ambiguous. Germline CDR1 and CDR2: LNHDA and SQIVND (reference sequence). This CDR3 has 15 residues. The V and J ends lost 9 bases and 4 bases respectively, with 21 bases between them. The CDR3 spells CASNTRTGGGYGYTF. As DNA, the CDR3 is TGTGCCAGCAATACGAGGACGGGAGGCGGCTATGGCTACACCTTC. The full variable domain, completed using reference TRBV19 and TRBJ1-2, is DGGITQSPKYLFRKEGQNVTLSCEQNLNHDAMYWYRQDPGQGLRLIYYSQIVNDFQKGDIAEGYSVSREKKESFPLTVTSAQKNPTAFYLCASNTRTGGGYGYTFGSGTRLTVV.

The chain combines TRBV29-1 with TRBJ1-2; D is ambiguous. V lost 0 bases and J lost 0, with 8 bases in between. CDR3 length: 14 amino acids. Per the germline V gene, CDR1 is SQVTM and CDR2 is ANQGSEA. CDR3 coding DNA: TGCAGCGTTGAAGATGCCCTATCTAACTATGGCTACACCTTC. Encoded protein: CSVEDALSNYGYTF.

The rearrangement joins TRBV5-1 to TRBJ2-5; perhaps D is TRBD1 or TRBD2 (5 bases each). Between the trimmed V and J ends, which lost 1 base and 1 base, there was a span of 14 bases. There are 16 residues in the CDR3. Germline V lookup: CDR1 SGHRS, CDR2 YFSETQ. The CDR3 DNA sequence: TGCGCCAGCAGCTTGAGTGCCGGGACGGGCCAAGAGACCCAGTACTTC. Translating it yields CASSLSAGTGQETQYF.